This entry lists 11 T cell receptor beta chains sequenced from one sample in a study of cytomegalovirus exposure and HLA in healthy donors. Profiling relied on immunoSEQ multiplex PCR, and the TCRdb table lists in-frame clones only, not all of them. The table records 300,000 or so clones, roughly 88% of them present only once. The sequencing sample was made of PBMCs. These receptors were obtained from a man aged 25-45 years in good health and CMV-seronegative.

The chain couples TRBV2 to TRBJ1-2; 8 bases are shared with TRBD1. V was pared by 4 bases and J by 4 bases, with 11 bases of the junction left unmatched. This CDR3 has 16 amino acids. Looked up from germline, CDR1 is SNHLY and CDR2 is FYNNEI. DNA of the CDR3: TGTGCCAGCAGTGGACAGGGACAGGCGACCGGCTATGGCTACACCTTC. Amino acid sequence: CASSGQGQATGYGYTF. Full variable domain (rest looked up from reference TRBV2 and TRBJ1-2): EPEVTQTPSHQVTQMGQEVILRCVPISNHLYFYWYRQILGQKVEFLVSFYNNEISEKSEIFDDQFSVERPDGSNFTLKIRSTKLEDSAMYFCASSGQGQATGYGYTFGSGTRLTVV.

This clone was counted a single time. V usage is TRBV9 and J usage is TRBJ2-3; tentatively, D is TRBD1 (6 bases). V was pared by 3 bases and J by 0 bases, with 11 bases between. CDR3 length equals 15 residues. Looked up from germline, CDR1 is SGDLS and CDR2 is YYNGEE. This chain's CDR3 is CASSAGDKSTDTQYF. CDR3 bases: TGTGCCAGCAGCGCCGGGGACAAGAGCACAGATACGCAGTATTTT.

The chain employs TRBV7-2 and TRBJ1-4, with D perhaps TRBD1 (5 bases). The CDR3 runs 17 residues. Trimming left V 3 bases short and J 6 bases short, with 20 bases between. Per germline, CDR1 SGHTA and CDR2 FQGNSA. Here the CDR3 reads CASSFLRSATEDEKLFF. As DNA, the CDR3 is TGTGCCAGCAGCTTTTTACGGTCCGCGACAGAAGATGAAAAACTGTTTTTT.

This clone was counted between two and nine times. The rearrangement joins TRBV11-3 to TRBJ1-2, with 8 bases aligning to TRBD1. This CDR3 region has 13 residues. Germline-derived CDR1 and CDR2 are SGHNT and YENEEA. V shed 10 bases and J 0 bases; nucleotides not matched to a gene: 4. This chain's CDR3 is CATQGATNYGYTF. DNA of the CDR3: TGTGCCACCCAGGGGGCTACTAACTATGGCTACACCTTC.

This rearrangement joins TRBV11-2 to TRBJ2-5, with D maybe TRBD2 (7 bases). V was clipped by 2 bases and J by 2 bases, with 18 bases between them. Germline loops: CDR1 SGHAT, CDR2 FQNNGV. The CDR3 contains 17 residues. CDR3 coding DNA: TGTGCCAGCAGCTTAAGGTTGGCGGGGGCTTCTCAAGAGACCCAGTACTTC. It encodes CASSLRLAGASQETQYF.

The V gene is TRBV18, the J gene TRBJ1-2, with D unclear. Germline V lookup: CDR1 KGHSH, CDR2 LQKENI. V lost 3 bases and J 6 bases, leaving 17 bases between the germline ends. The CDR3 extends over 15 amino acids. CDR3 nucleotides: TGTGCCAGCTCACCGGATGGACTATTACTCGATGGCTACACCTTC. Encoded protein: CASSPDGLLLDGYTF.

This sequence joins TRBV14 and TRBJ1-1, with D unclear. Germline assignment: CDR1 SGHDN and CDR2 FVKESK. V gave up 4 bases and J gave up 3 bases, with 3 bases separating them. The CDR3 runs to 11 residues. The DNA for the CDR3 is TGTGCCAGCAGCCCATACACTGAAGCTTTCTTT. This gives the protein CASSPYTEAFF.

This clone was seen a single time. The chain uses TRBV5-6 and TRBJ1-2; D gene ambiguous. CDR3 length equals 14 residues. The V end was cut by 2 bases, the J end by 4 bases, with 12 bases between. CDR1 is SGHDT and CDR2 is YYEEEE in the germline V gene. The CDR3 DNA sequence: TGTGCCAGCAGCTTATGGGAGGGAACCTATGGCTACACCTTC. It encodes CASSLWEGTYGYTF.

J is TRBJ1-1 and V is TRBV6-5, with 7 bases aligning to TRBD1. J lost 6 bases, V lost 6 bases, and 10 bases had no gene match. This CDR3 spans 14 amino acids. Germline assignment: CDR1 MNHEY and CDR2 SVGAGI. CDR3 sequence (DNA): TGTGCCAGCAGGAACAGGGGCTTCGGGGCTGAAGCTTTCTTT. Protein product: CASRNRGFGAEAFF.

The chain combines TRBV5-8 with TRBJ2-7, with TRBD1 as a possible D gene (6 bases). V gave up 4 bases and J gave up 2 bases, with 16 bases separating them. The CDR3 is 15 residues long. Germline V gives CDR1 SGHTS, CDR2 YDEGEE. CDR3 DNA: TGTGCCAGCAGCAGAACCGGGACAAAGACCTACGAGCAGTACTTC. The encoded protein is CASSRTGTKTYEQYF.

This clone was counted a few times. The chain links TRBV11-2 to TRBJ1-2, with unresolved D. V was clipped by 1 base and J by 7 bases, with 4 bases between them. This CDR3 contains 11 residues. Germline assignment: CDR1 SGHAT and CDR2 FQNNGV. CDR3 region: CASSLGGGYTF. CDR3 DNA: TGTGCCAGCAGCTTAGGCGGTGGCTACACCTTC.